This T cell receptor beta chain was recorded in a study of technical replicates of blood from several donors (dated by TCRdb to about 2017). V is pared back by 8 bases and J by 1 base, with 11 bases lying between the germline termini. According to the germline V gene, CDR1 reads SQVTM and CDR2 reads ANQGSEA. The CDR3 runs 12 residues from the cysteine to the phenylalanine. The kept DNA is CDR3 alone, 36 bases in frame from the first base. A word on this clone: What this receptor recognizes is not known. Qualities for individual bases were not recorded, and no much larger clone is one base off.

The library relied on the immunoSEQ multiplex PCR assay. Here the immuneACCESS table is served through TCRdb, limited to in-frame sequences with V and J called. Missing clones are a known gap in these copies; in checked studies unresolved V genes cover under half, and the rest lacks a known reason. The sample has tens of thousands of clones on record, around 96% of them singletons. About 0.36% of the sample is held by the ten biggest clonotypes. The sample consisted of T cells isolated from PBMCs. This receptor was taken from a human donor in good health. The V gene is TRBV29-1 and the J gene is TRBJ1-1; a weak D assignment points to TRBD1 (5 bases agree). The CDR3 region: CSTKDRNTEAFF. The nucleotide sequence is given as TGCAGCACAAAAGACAGGAACACTGAAGCTTTCTTT.